This is a list of T cell receptor beta chains from one sample in a study of PD-1 blockade in classical Hodgkin lymphoma. Using immunoSEQ multiplex PCR, the repertoire was profiled, and TCRdb retains in-frame clones only, with some absent. Altogether fewer than 100,000 clones are present, approximately 94% being singletons, with the ten largest covering 2%. The sequencing here drew on peripheral blood mononuclear cells (PBMCs), taken before the fourth cycle of nivolumab. The receptors originated from a human donor with classical Hodgkin lymphoma. Each CDR3 is given with its conserved first and last residue. A D gene is named only where the DNA matches it firmly. Size tells how often a clone was seen (once, few, many) or the class of an expanded clone, and some rows leave it out.

>TRBV7-9|once|TRBJ1-2|-
TGTGCCAGCAGCTTTAGCAGTTTCCCCTATGGCTACACCTTC
CASSFSSFPYGYTF
>TRBV7-9|-|TRBJ2-3|TRBD2
TGTGCCAGCAGCTTAAGCGGGAGGGCCGCCATTGATACGCAGTATTTT
CASSLSGRAAIDTQYF
>TRBV28|-|TRBJ2-7|-
TGTGCCAGCAAGGTGCAGGGATCCTACGAGCAGTACTTC
CASKVQGSYEQYF
>TRBV7-7|-|TRBJ1-1|-
TGTGCCAGCAGCCTACAGGAGAACACTGAAGCTTTCTTT
CASSLQENTEAFF
>TRBV18|-|TRBJ2-1|TRBD2
TGTGCCAGCTCACCTCCTAGCGGGAGGGTCTCCTACAATGAGCAGTTCTTC
CASSPPSGRVSYNEQFF
>TRBV19|-|TRBJ1-3|TRBD1
TGTGCCAGTAGTACCCCGACAGGGCACTTCTCTGGAAACACCATATATTTT
CASSTPTGHFSGNTIYF
>TRBV4-1|-|TRBJ2-7|TRBD1
TGCGCCAGCAGCCAACGGACAGGGGGTCCCTACGAGCAGTACTTC
CASSQRTGGPYEQYF
>TRBV28|-|TRBJ2-7|-
TGTGCCAGCAGTTTATACCTCTCCTACTCCTACGAGCAGTACTTC
CASSLYLSYSYEQYF
>TRBV7-2|-|TRBJ2-3|-
TGTGCCAGCAGCTTAGGGCAGGCCTACACAGATACGCAGTATTTT
CASSLGQAYTDTQYF
>TRBV14|-|TRBJ2-1|TRBD1
TGTGCCAGCAGCCCCCGACAGGGGGCGGGGGAGCAGTTCTTC
CASSPRQGAGEQFF
>TRBV27|-|TRBJ2-7|-
TGTGCCAGCAGTTTATGGGGGGGCCCCTACGAGCAGTACTTC
CASSLWGGPYEQYF
>TRBV10-3|-|TRBJ1-2|TRBD1
TGTGCCATCAGTCCTTTTCAGGGGGCACCTAACTATGGCTACACCTTC
CAISPFQGAPNYGYTF
>TRBV28|-|TRBJ1-2|-
TGTGCCAGCAGTTTGCGCGGGGGCCGGGGCTACACCTTC
CASSLRGGRGYTF
>TRBV6-4|-|TRBJ2-3|TRBD2
TGTGCCAGCAGTGACGGGAGGGGATCAGATACGCAGTATTTT
CASSDGRGSDTQYF
>TRBV6-5|-|TRBJ1-2|-
TGTGCCAGCAGTGGGGGAGTTGAGGGCTACACCTTC
CASSGGVEGYTF
>TRBV27|-|TRBJ2-5|-
TGTGCCAGCAGCCCCGGGACGGGCCGTGAGACCCAGTACTTC
CASSPGTGRETQYF
>TRBV5-1|-|TRBJ1-1|-
TGCGCCAGCAGCTTGGAGGAAGCTAAGACTGAAGCTTTCTTT
CASSLEEAKTEAFF
>TRBV28|-|TRBJ2-1|-
TGTGCCAGCAGTTTAAACGCAGGGATAGACAATGAGCAGTTCTTC
CASSLNAGIDNEQFF
>TRBV5-1|-|TRBJ2-4|TRBD1
TGCGCCAGCAGCTTGGAGGGGGCTAGTATCAACATTCAGTACTTC
CASSLEGASINIQYF
>TRBV30|-|TRBJ2-3|-
TGTGCCTGGAGCGAAGGCCAGGGTGGCACAGATACGCAGTATTTT
CAWSEGQGGTDTQYF
>TRBV18|-|TRBJ2-5|TRBD1
TGTGCCAGCTCACGTTTTCCGCCCGGGACAGGGCAAGAGACCCAGTACTTC
CASSRFPPGTGQETQYF
>TRBV25-1|-|TRBJ2-7|-
TGTGCCAGCAGTGTGACAGGAGTCCTTTCCTACGAGCAGTACTTC
CASSVTGVLSYEQYF
>TRBV19|-|TRBJ2-7|TRBD1
TGTGCCAGTAGCCGGACCGGGACAGGCTCCTACGAGCAGTACTTC
CASSRTGTGSYEQYF
>TRBV29-1|-|TRBJ2-5|-
TGCAGCGTTGTAGGGATGACAGCTCAAGAGACCCAGTACTTC
CSVVGMTAQETQYF
>TRBV19|-|TRBJ2-7|-
TGTGCCAGTAGTATAGACATGGACTACCCTTTAACCTACGAGCAGTACTTC
CASSIDMDYPLTYEQYF
>TRBV6-5|-|TRBJ2-7|-
TGTGCCAGCAGCCCCTTAGGGGGAACCCCACAGTACTTC
CASSPLGGTPQYF
>TRBV9|-|TRBJ2-7|TRBD2
TGTGCCAGCAGCGCAGGAAGCGGGAGAGGGGCCTACGAGCAGTACTTC
CASSAGSGRGAYEQYF
>TRBV2|few|TRBJ2-7|-
TGTGCCAGCCGGGAAAACTACGAGCAGTACTTC
CASRENYEQYF
>TRBV6-5|-|TRBJ2-3|TRBD1
TGTGCCAGCAGCCGGGACAGGGCAGATACGCAGTATTTT
CASSRDRADTQYF
>TRBV19|-|TRBJ2-2|TRBD1
TGTGCCAGTAGTACGACAGGGGGCCACAAGGGGGGACCCGGGGAGCTGTTTTTT
CASSTTGGHKGGPGELFF
>TRBV30|-|TRBJ1-5|-
TGTGCCTGGAGTCCCCCCCCGGCCCATCAGCCCCAGCATTTT
CAWSPPPAHQPQHF
>TRBV19|-|TRBJ1-4|-
TGTGCCAGTAGTATAGTACACAGGTGGGGCCCGGTGGCAGCAAAACTGTTTTTT
CASSIVHRWGPVAAKLFF
>TRBV9|-|TRBJ2-3|-
TGTGCCAGCAGCCTGACGGGTCGGGGAGATACGCAGTATTTT
CASSLTGRGDTQYF
>TRBV6-5|-|TRBJ1-5|-
TGTGCCAGCAGCATTCGGACGGGGGGCAATCAGCCCCAGCATTTT
CASSIRTGGNQPQHF
>TRBV4-2|-|TRBJ1-5|-
TGTGCCAGCAGCGCTGAAAGGGGAGAGGGTCAGCCCCAGCATTTT
CASSAERGEGQPQHF
>TRBV4-1|-|TRBJ2-1|-
TGCGCCAGCAGCCAAGATCTTGGCCCGGGAGTGGACTACAATGAGCAGTTCTTC
CASSQDLGPGVDYNEQFF
>TRBV5-4|once|TRBJ2-5|-
TGTGCCAGCAGGGGCGGTAACCAAGAGACCCAGTACTTC
CASRGGNQETQYF
>TRBV10-1|-|TRBJ2-5|TRBD2
TGCGCCAGCAGCCCCTCGGGAGGTCAGAGGGTCTACCAAGAGACCCAGTACTTC
CASSPSGGQRVYQETQYF
>TRBV11-2|-|TRBJ1-2|TRBD1
TGTGCCAGCAGCTTAGGGGGAGGGGGCCGCCGGGCTAACTATGGCTACACCTTC
CASSLGGGGRRANYGYTF
>TRBV13|-|TRBJ2-7|-
TGTGCCAGCAGCCCCCCTTTGGGGAACGAGCAGTACTTC
CASSPPLGNEQYF
>TRBV6-5|-|TRBJ2-1|TRBD2
TGTGCCACCACGACTAGCGGTTACAATGAGCAGTTCTTC
CATTTSGYNEQFF
>TRBV10-1|-|TRBJ2-1|-
TGCGCCAGCAGTGAGTCGATGGTAACAATGCATGAGCAGTTCTTC
CASSESMVTMHEQFF
>TRBV27|-|TRBJ2-1|TRBD2
TGTGCCAGTAGTTTATCGTGGACTAGCGGGGGCTTATTTTACAATGAGCAGTTCTTC
CASSLSWTSGGLFYNEQFF